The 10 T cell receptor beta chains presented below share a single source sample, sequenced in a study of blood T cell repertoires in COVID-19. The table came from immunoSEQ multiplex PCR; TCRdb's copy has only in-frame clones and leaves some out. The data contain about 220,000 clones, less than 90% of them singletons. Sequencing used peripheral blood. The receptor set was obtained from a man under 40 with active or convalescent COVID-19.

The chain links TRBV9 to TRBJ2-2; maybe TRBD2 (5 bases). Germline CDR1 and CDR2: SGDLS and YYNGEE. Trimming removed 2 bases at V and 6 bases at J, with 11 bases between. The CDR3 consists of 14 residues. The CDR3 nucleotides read TGTGCCAGCAGCGTCGAGGGTTGGGCCGGGGAGCTGTTTTTT. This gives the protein CASSVEGWAGELFF.

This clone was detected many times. CDR3 residues: CASSSGMRVTEAFF. The CDR3 DNA sequence: TGTGCCAGCAGTTCTGGGATGAGGGTGACTGAAGCTTTCTTT. This chain connects TRBV5-6 to TRBJ1-1, with D unresolved. CDR3 length equals 14 residues. Germline V gene sequence: CDR1 SGHDT, CDR2 YYEEEE. Between the trimmed V and J ends, which lost 5 bases and 5 bases, there was a span of 16 bases.

This CDR3 is CASRSGEKLFF. The DNA for the CDR3 is TGTGCCAGTCGCTCGGGGGAAAAACTGTTTTTT. The chain is built from TRBV19 and TRBJ1-4; D remains unclear. The CDR3 runs to 11 residues. Germline loops: CDR1 LNHDA, CDR2 SQIVND (reference sequence). The V end lost 8 bases, the J end lost 8 bases, and 9 bases lay between the germline ends.

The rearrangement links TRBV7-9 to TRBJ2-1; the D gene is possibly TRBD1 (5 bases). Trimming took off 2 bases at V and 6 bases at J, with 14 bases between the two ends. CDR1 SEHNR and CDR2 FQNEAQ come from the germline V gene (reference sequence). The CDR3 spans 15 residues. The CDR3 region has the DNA TGTGCCAGCAGCTTACCGCGTCAGGGATTCAATGAGCAGTTCTTC. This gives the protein CASSLPRQGFNEQFF.

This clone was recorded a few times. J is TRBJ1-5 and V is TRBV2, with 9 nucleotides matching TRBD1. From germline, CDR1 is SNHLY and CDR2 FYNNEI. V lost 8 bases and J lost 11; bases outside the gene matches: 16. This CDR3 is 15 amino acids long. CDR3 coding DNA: TGTGCCAGCGTACAAACCCTCGACAGGGGGGCAGCCCAGCATTTT. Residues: CASVQTLDRGAAQHF.

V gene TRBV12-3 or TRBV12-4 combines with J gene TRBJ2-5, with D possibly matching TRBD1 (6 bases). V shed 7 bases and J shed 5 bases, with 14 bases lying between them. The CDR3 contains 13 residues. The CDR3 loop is CASTLGGGETQYF. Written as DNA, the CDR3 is TGTGCCAGCACCCTTGGGGGCGGCGAGACCCAGTACTTC.

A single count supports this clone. CDR3 sequence reads: CASSLEGTTDNEQFF. For the CDR3, the DNA is TGTGCCAGCTCCCTCGAGGGGACTACCGACAATGAGCAGTTCTTC. The chain has TRBV28 and TRBJ2-1; 7 bases map to TRBD2. This CDR3 contains 15 residues. V shed 8 bases and J 5 bases; nucleotides not matched to a gene: 12. Germline loops: CDR1 MDHEN, CDR2 SYDVKM.

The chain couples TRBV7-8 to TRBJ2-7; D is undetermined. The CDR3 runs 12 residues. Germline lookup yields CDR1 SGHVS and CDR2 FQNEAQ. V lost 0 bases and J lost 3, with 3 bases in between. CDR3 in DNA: TGTGCCAGCAGCTTAGCCGTCTACGAGCAGTACTTC. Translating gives CASSLAVYEQYF.

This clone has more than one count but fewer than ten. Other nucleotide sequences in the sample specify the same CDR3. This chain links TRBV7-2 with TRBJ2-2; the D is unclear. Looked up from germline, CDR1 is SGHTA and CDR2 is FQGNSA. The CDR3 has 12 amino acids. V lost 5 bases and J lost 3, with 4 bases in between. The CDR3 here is CASSPDTGELFF. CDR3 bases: TGTGCCAGCAGCCCCGACACCGGGGAGCTGTTTTTT. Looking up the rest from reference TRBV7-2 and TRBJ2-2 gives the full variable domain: GAGVSQSPSNKVTEKGKDVELRCDPISGHTALYWYRQSLGQGLEFLIYFQGNSAPDKSGLPSDRFSAERTGGSVSTLTIQRTQQEDSAVYLCASSPDTGELFFGEGSRLTVL.

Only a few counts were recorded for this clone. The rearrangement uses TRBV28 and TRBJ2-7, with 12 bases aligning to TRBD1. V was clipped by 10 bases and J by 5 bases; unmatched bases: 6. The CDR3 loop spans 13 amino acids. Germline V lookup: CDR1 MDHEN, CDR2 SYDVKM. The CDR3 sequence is CATAGTGGHEQYF. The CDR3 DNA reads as TGTGCCACGGCCGGGACAGGGGGCCACGAGCAGTACTTC.